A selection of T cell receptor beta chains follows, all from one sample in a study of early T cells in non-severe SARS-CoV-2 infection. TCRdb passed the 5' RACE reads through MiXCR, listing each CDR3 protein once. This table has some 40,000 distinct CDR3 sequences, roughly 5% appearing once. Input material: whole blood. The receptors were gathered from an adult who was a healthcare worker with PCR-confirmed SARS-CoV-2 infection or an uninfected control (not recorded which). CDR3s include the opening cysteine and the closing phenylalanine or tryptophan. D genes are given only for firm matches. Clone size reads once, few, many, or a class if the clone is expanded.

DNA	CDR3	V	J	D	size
TGTGCCAGCAGCGAACAGGGGCGGGAGATAGATACGCAGTATTTT	CASSEQGREIDTQYF	TRBV9	TRBJ2-3	.	once
TGCAGCGTTGAAGAAGCGGGGTTCGGCTATGGCTACACCTTC	CSVEEAGFGYGYTF	TRBV29-1	TRBJ1-2	.	many
TGTGCCAGCAGTTTTGATTCGTACGAGCAGTACTTC	CASSFDSYEQYF	TRBV27	TRBJ2-7	.	few
TGTGCCAGCAGCGGGATTGGGTCCAAAAACATTCAGTACTTC	CASSGIGSKNIQYF	TRBV11-2	TRBJ2-4	.	many
TGTGCCAGCAGCCCGAGCTCCTACAATGAGCAGTTCTTC	CASSPSSYNEQFF	TRBV11-2	TRBJ2-1	.	many
TGTGCCAGCTCACCACCCGACAGGGGGGACTACGAGCAGTACTTC	CASSPPDRGDYEQYF	TRBV18	TRBJ2-7	TRBD1	many
TGTGCCTGGAGCCCCAAAACGGCAAACTATGGCTACACCTTC	CAWSPKTANYGYTF	TRBV30	TRBJ1-2	.	many
TGTGCCAGCAGTCCACGGGGACTAGCAAATGAGCAGTTCTTC	CASSPRGLANEQFF	TRBV11-2	TRBJ2-1	TRBD2	many
TGCGCCAGCAGCTTGGAACGGAGTAACTATGGCTACACCTTC	CASSLERSNYGYTF	TRBV5-1	TRBJ1-2	.	many
TGTGCCAGCAGTTTTTTTTGGGAGCAGTACTTC	CASSFFWEQYF	TRBV28	TRBJ2-7	.	few
TGTGCCAGCAGCGCGGGACTCAGGGTGCCAGATACGCAGTATTTT	CASSAGLRVPDTQYF	TRBV7-6	TRBJ2-3	.	many
TGTGCCCGCTACGGAGATACTCAGACAAGCTCTAGCACAGATACGCAGTATTTT	CARYGDTQTSSSTDTQYF	TRBV6-5	TRBJ2-3	.	few
TGTGCCAGCAGTTTAATTGACAGGGGATATGGTTCACCCCTCCACTTT	CASSLIDRGYGSPLHF	TRBV28	TRBJ1-6	TRBD1	few